Below are 6 T cell receptor beta chains sequenced from a single sample in a study of blood T cells in healthy people across ages. The authors ran a second PCR of roughly 6 to 12 cycles using a sample-barcoded 5' primer and a J-beta primer mix. Each CDR3 protein gets one entry after TCRdb re-called the 5' RACE reads with MiXCR. The data hold over 1,500,000 distinct CDR3 sequences, with roughly 49% observed a single time. Sequencing was done on a sample of blood. Receptors originate from a woman in her forties in good health.

This sequence joins TRBV7-8 and TRBJ1-2; no reliable D call. V lost 5 bases and J 4 bases, leaving 11 bases between the germline ends. In germline, CDR1 is SGHVS, CDR2 FQNEAQ. The CDR3 covers 13 residues. The CDR3 sequence: CASSLDIIYGYTF. CDR3 in DNA: TGTGCCAGCAGCCTCGACATCATCTATGGCTACACCTTC.

The genes are TRBV20-1 and TRBJ1-5; D is undetermined. Germline V gene sequence: CDR1 DFQATT, CDR2 SNEGSKA (reference sequence). The CDR3 totals 14 residues. V lost 0 bases, J lost 5 bases, and 11 bases lay in between. CDR3 in DNA: TGCAGTGCTAGAGATCTGGGTATTGATCAGCCCCAGCATTTT. This encodes CSARDLGIDQPQHF.

V usage is TRBV21-1 and J usage is TRBJ1-2; the D call in the table, TRBD1, was not verified against the DNA. TRBV21-1 is flagged as a pseudogene. CDR3 length: 18 amino acids. The CDR3 DNA sequence: TGTGCCAGCAGCGAAGAATACAGGGAGGCGGGGGGGGTCTATGGCTACACCTTC. This codes for CASSEEYREAGGVYGYTF.

With regard to this clonotype: A much bigger clone sits one base away, suggesting this may be a read error. DNA of the CDR3: TGTACCAGCCTAGGGCGGATCGAGGAGACCCAGTACTTC. It specifies CTSLGRIEETQYF. The chain carries TRBV12-3 or TRBV12-4 and TRBJ2-5; D is unclear. The CDR3 is made up of 13 amino acids.

This rearrangement joins TRBV7-6 to TRBJ2-7; D may match TRBD1 or TRBD2 (6 bases each). Trimming removed 5 bases at V and 7 bases at J, with 18 bases between. Looked up from germline, CDR1 is SGHVS and CDR2 is FNYEAQ. This CDR3 spans 14 amino acids. CDR3: CASSPPGGGYEQYF. CDR3 bases: TGTGCCAGCAGCCCCCCTGGAGGGGGATATGAGCAGTACTTC. Using reference TRBV7-6 and TRBJ2-7 for the parts outside the CDR3, the full variable domain is GAGVSQSPRYKVTKRGQDVALRCDPISGHVSLYWYRQALGQGPEFLTYFNYEAQQDKSGLPNDRFSAERPEGSISTLTIQRTEQRDSAMYRCASSPPGGGYEQYFGPGTRLTVT.

The chain has TRBV10-3 and TRBJ2-1; 7 bases fit TRBD2. Trimming removed 0 bases from V and 3 bases from J; junction bases left unmatched: 5. The germline V gene has CDR1 ENHRY and CDR2 SYGVKD. The CDR3 extends over 16 amino acids. Written as DNA, the CDR3 is TGTGCCATCAGTGAGTCCAGCGGGGTTGACTACAATGAGCAGTTCTTC. Amino acid sequence: CAISESSGVDYNEQFF.